Listed below are T cell receptor beta chains from one sample, sequenced in a study of blood T cell repertoires in COVID-19. Libraries were prepared by immunoSEQ multiplex PCR; TCRdb keeps only in-frame clonotypes and omits some of them. The sample carries 320,000 or so clones, 75% to 90% recorded once. The sequencing sample was made of PBMCs or T cells enriched from blood (not recorded which). The receptor source for this set is a man under 40 who had recovered from COVID-19. CDR3s leave out the opening cysteine and the closing phenylalanine or tryptophan.

J	V	CDR3
TRBJ2-5	TRBV11-2	ASSALRETQY
TRBJ2-3	TRBV6-5	ASSYSSGVGTDTQY
TRBJ2-4	TRBV2	ASSARGIAKNIQY
TRBJ2-3	TRBV5-1	ASSQDPSSTDTQY
TRBJ2-5	TRBV5-1	ASSLEGETQY
TRBJ2-3	TRBV6-1	ASSEVVGGGTDTQY
TRBJ2-5	TRBV28	ASALGLAGGPQETQY
TRBJ2-7	TRBV18	ASSLAGEAYEQY
TRBJ1-4	TRBV6-5	ASSYRGSNEKLF
TRBJ2-1	TRBV3-1/TRBV3-2	ASSPGWGDRDDVEQF
TRBJ2-2	TRBV28	ASSWGDRGTGELF
TRBJ1-1	TRBV29-1	SVEFSQLNTEAF
TRBJ2-5	TRBV27	ASSLIQGRETQY
TRBJ1-2	TRBV19	ARGNGQGKGYT
TRBJ1-5	TRBV12-3/TRBV12-4	ASSYRGRQPQH
TRBJ1-2	TRBV5-1	ASSLDRGGYGYT
TRBJ1-2	TRBV7-2	ASSLVTTGGRGYT
TRBJ2-5	TRBV6-2/TRBV6-3	ASSYLSGGGDQETQY